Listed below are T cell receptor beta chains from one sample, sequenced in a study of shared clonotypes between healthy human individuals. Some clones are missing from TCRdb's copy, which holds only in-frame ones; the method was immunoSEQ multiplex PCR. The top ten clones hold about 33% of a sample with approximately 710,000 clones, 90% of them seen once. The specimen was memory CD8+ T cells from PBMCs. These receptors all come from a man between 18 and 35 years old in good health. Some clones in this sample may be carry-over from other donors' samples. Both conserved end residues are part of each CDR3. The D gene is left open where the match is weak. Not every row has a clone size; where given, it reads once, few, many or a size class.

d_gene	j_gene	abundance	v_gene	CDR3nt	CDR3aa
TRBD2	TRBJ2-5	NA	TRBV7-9	TGTGCCAGCAGTGACCCCGGAGCTAGCGGGAGTGGTAGGGCGACCCAGTACTTC	CASSDPGASGSGRATQYF
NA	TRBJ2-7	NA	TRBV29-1	TGCAGCGTTCTGTCAGAGGCCTACGAGCAGTACTTC	CSVLSEAYEQYF
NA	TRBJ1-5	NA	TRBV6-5	TGTGCTAGCAGTAAACGGATGGATAGCAATCAGCCCCAGCATTTT	CASSKRMDSNQPQHF
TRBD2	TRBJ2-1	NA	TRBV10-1	TGCGCCAGCAGTGAGACGACAGCGGGAGAGTACAATGAGCAGTTCTTC	CASSETTAGEYNEQFF
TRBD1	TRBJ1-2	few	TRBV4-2	TGTGCCAGCAGCCAAGAGGGACAGGGTAACTATGGCTACACCTTC	CASSQEGQGNYGYTF
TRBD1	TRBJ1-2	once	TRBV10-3	TGTGCCATCAGCCCACAGGGGGCTGGGTATGGCTACACCTTC	CAISPQGAGYGYTF
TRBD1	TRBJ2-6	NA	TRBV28	TGTGCCAGCAGTTCGGACAGGATCGACTCTGGGGCCAACGTCCTGACTTTC	CASSSDRIDSGANVLTF
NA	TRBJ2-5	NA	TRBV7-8	TGTGCCAGCAGCCCAGGGGCCGGAGTACGGGAGACCCAGTACTTC	CASSPGAGVRETQYF
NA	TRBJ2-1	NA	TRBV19	TGTGCCAGTAGGCCAGGGGGAGGGTCTCGGAATGAGCAGTTCTTC	CASRPGGGSRNEQFF
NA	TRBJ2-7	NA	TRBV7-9	TGTGCCAGCAGCACGGGACTGACACCCGGCGAGCAGTACTTC	CASSTGLTPGEQYF
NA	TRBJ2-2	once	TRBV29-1	TGCAGCGTTCCTGGAGGGGTAGTTACCGGGGAGCTGTTTTTT	CSVPGGVVTGELFF
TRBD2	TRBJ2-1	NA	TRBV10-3	TGTGCCATCGGGGAGCGGGAGAGGGATGAGCAGTTCTTC	CAIGERERDEQFF
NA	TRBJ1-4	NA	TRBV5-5	TGTGCCAGCAGACCAACAGGGATGGCTAATGAAAAACTGTTTTTT	CASRPTGMANEKLFF
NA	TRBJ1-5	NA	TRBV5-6	TGTGCCAGCAGCCGATCGGGACGGTTCAATCAGCCCCAGCATTTT	CASSRSGRFNQPQHF
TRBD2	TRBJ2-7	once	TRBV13	TGTGCCAGCAGAATCCGGGACTACAATTTTAATTTCGAGCAGTACTTC	CASRIRDYNFNFEQYF
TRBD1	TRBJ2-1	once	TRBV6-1	TGTGCCAGCAGTGAAAAAGTCAGGGGGTACAATGAGCAGTTCTTC	CASSEKVRGYNEQFF